These 29 T cell receptor beta chains were sequenced from one sample in a study of shared clonotypes between healthy human individuals. Sequenced by immunoSEQ multiplex PCR; TCRdb stores in-frame clones only, minus some. The table shows 2 million to 2.5 million clones, with approximately 95% occurring only once. The material sequenced was naive CD4+ T cells from PBMCs. Subset here: CD45RA+ positively selected. These TCRs come from a man between 18 and 35 years old in good health. Some clones in this sample may be carry-over from other donors' samples.

This chain connects TRBV5-4 to TRBJ2-5; perhaps TRBD1 as D (5 bases). Germline V gives CDR1 SGHNT, CDR2 YYREEE (reference sequence). The ends were cut back, 4 bases at V and 7 bases at J, with 17 bases in the middle. CDR3 size: 14 residues. This CDR3 is CASSTPTESGTQYF. The CDR3 region has the DNA TGTGCCAGCAGCACACCGACAGAATCGGGGACCCAGTACTTC.

The chain links TRBV25-1 to TRBJ2-1; D is possibly TRBD1 or TRBD2 (6 bases each). V lost 2 bases and J 4 bases, leaving 12 bases between the germline ends. CDR1 and CDR2 from the germline V gene are MGHDK and SYGVNS. The CDR3 is made up of 15 amino acids. CDR3 loop: CASSETGARYNEQFF. The CDR3 nucleotides read TGTGCCAGCAGTGAAACGGGGGCGAGATACAATGAGCAGTTCTTC.

V usage is TRBV7-9 and J usage is TRBJ2-7; 10 nucleotides line up with TRBD2. Germline assignment: CDR1 SEHNR and CDR2 FQNEAQ (reference sequence). V shed 0 bases and J 3 bases; nucleotides not matched to a gene: 5. The CDR3 is made up of 16 amino acids. The CDR3 loop is CASSLAGTSAGYEQYF. CDR3 bases: TGTGCCAGCAGCTTAGCCGGGACTAGCGCCGGCTACGAGCAGTACTTC.

The chain has TRBV19 and TRBJ1-1; 7 bases map to TRBD1. The V segment lost 6 bases and the J segment 8 bases; nucleotides outside the gene matches: 3. CDR1 LNHDA and CDR2 SQIVND come from the germline V gene (reference sequence). CDR3 size: 11 residues. The CDR3 DNA reads TGTGCCAGTAGCGGGACAGCAGAAGCTTTCTTT. Its protein is CASSGTAEAFF.

V usage is TRBV7-8 and J usage is TRBJ2-5; 14 bases are a match to TRBD2. Germline-derived CDR1 and CDR2 are SGHVS and FQNEAQ. The CDR3 runs 18 residues. Trimming took 5 bases from V and 4 from J; bases not matched to a gene: 12. The CDR3 reads CASSLGTSGSLGRETQYF. For the CDR3, the DNA is TGTGCCAGCAGCCTCGGGACTAGCGGGAGCCTGGGCCGAGAGACCCAGTACTTC.

The rearrangement uses TRBV4-2 and TRBJ1-5; weak D call: TRBD1 (5 bases). The CDR3 sequence is 16 residues long. In germline, CDR1 is LGHNA, CDR2 YNFKEQ. V lost 4 bases and J 6 bases, leaving 19 bases between the germline ends. The CDR3 loop reads CASSRYQMGDGQPQHF. As DNA, the CDR3 is TGTGCCAGCAGCCGCTACCAGATGGGGGACGGTCAGCCCCAGCATTTT.

In DNA, the CDR3 is TGTGCCATCAGCGAAATGGGGGCGGTAATCTATGGCTACACCTTC. Encoded protein: CAISEMGAVIYGYTF. The J gene is TRBJ1-2, the V gene TRBV10-3; D possibly corresponds to TRBD1 (6 bases). The CDR3 length is 15 residues. CDR1 is ENHRY and CDR2 is SYGVKD in the germline V gene. V gave up 6 bases and J gave up 4 bases, with 18 bases separating them.

Note on this clone: One junction end disagrees with the germline gene, perhaps due to a read error. Within the sample, other DNA sequences also encode this same CDR3. The rearrangement joins TRBV20-1 to TRBJ1-1; D unclear. Germline V gene sequence: CDR1 DFQATT, CDR2 SNEGSKA (reference sequence). The CDR3 runs 11 residues. The CDR3 DNA sequence: TGCAGTGCGAGAGTGAACACTGAAGCTTTCTTT. Encoded protein: CSARVNTEAFF.

V usage is TRBV7-2 and J usage is TRBJ1-1; a weak D match, TRBD1 (5 bases). The CDR3 is 15 amino acids. With 0 bases removed from V and 6 bases from J, the gap between germline ends came to 14 bases. Germline V lookup: CDR1 SGHTA, CDR2 FQGNSA. The CDR3 sequence is CASSLAGGAGSEAFF. DNA for the CDR3: TGTGCCAGCAGCTTAGCGGGTGGCGCAGGGTCTGAAGCTTTCTTT.

As regards this clone: This sample also contains other DNA sequences that code for the same CDR3. The rearrangement joins TRBV7-2 to TRBJ1-1; D gene unclear. The V end was cut by 0 bases, the J end by 0 bases, with 5 bases between. There are 14 residues in the CDR3. Germline V gene data show CDR1 as SGHTA and CDR2 as FQGNSA. CDR3 sequence: CASSLAAMNTEAFF. The CDR3 nucleotides are TGTGCCAGCAGCTTAGCTGCAATGAACACTGAAGCTTTCTTT.

This clone was observed a few times. The V gene is TRBV6-5, the J gene TRBJ1-1; D is ambiguous. Germline CDR1 and CDR2: MNHEY and SVGAGI. V dropped 0 bases and J dropped 1 base, with 9 bases sitting between them. CDR3 length: 15 residues. The CDR3 is CASSYSRAPNTEAFF. For the CDR3, the DNA is TGTGCCAGCAGTTACTCGAGGGCGCCGAACACTGAAGCTTTCTTT.

V and J are TRBV4-2 and TRBJ2-7; the D is unclear. Germline CDR1 and CDR2: LGHNA and YNFKEQ. Trimming cost V 4 bases and J 3 bases, with 7 bases left between them. The CDR3 has 12 amino acids. CDR3 DNA: TGTGCCAGCAGCCGTCTCGGCTACGAGCAGTACTTC. It yields the protein CASSRLGYEQYF.

The CDR3 sequence is CASSSAGTASYEQYF. CDR3 in DNA: TGTGCCAGCAGCTCGGCCGGGACAGCCTCCTACGAGCAGTACTTC. The chain carries TRBV5-5 and TRBJ2-7; the match to TRBD1 covers 7 bases. Germline lookup yields CDR1 SGHKS and CDR2 YYEKEE (reference sequence). The CDR3 is 15 amino acids. Trimming removed 3 bases from V and 0 bases from J; junction bases left unmatched: 6. The variable domain in full, with the rest retrieved from reference TRBV5-5 and TRBJ2-7, is DAGVTQSPTHLIKTRGQQVTLRCSPISGHKSVSWYQQVLGQGPQFIFQYYEKEERGRGNFPDRFSARQFPNYSSELNVNALLLGDSALYLCASSSAGTASYEQYFGPGTRLTVT.

CDR3 sequence reads: CRDAANTEAFF. For the CDR3, the DNA is TGCAGGGACGCGGCGAACACTGAAGCTTTCTTT. The rearrangement joins TRBV20-1 to TRBJ1-1; D not resolved. The CDR3 has 11 amino acids. Germline-derived CDR1 and CDR2 are DFQATT and SNEGSKA (reference sequence).

This clone was picked up a small number of times. This chain connects TRBV2 to TRBJ1-2, with D unclear. This CDR3 region has 12 residues. Germline CDR1 and CDR2: SNHLY and FYNNEI. V shed 6 bases and J shed 8 bases, with 13 bases lying between them. This chain's CDR3 is CASRRSGVGYTF. CDR3 bases: TGTGCCAGCAGGAGGTCGGGTGTGGGCTACACCTTC.

The V call is TRBV7-7, the J call TRBJ2-3; D unresolved. CDR1 and CDR2 from the germline V gene are SSHAT and FNYEAQ (reference sequence). The CDR3 is 13 residues long. V lost 3 bases and J 3 bases, leaving 7 bases between the germline ends. The CDR3 coding sequence is TGTGCCAGCAGCTTTAGGAGAACAGATACGCAGTATTTT. This encodes CASSFRRTDTQYF.

The chain uses TRBV28 and TRBJ1-2; 11 bases are shared with TRBD1. Germline CDR1 and CDR2: MDHEN and SYDVKM. V shed 5 bases, J shed 0 bases, and the junction held 8 bases outside the gene matches. This CDR3 comprises 17 residues. CDR3 sequence reads: CASSPAGQGVPNYGYTF. The CDR3 nucleotides are TGTGCCAGCAGTCCGGCGGGACAGGGGGTTCCTAACTATGGCTACACCTTC.

This sequence joins TRBV6-5 and TRBJ2-7, with D possibly being TRBD1 or TRBD2 (5 bases each). The ends were cut back, 2 bases at V and 2 bases at J, with 10 bases in the middle. Germline CDR1 and CDR2: MNHEY and SVGAGI. There are 14 residues in the CDR3. Here the CDR3 reads CASSYRDGTYEQYF. CDR3 DNA sequence: TGTGCCAGCAGTTACCGGGACGGAACCTACGAGCAGTACTTC.

The genes are TRBV29-1 and TRBJ1-5; D ambiguous. The ends were cut back, 7 bases at V and 6 bases at J, with 16 bases in the middle. Germline V gives CDR1 SQVTM, CDR2 ANQGSEA. The CDR3 length is 13 residues. CDR3 in DNA: TGCAGCGCCGGTGGTCCCTCGGGTCAGCCCCAGCATTTT. It is translated as CSAGGPSGQPQHF.

V usage is TRBV4-1 and J usage is TRBJ1-2; 7 bases fit TRBD1. The CDR3 extends over 14 amino acids. Unmatched junction bases numbered 4, after V lost 4 bases and J lost 2 bases. Germline V gene data show CDR1 as MGHRA and CDR2 as YSYEKL. The CDR3 loop is CASSRQGENYGYTF. CDR3 bases: TGCGCCAGCAGCCGCCAGGGGGAGAACTATGGCTACACCTTC.

The chain employs TRBV2 and TRBJ2-2, with 8 bases lining up with TRBD1. CDR1 SNHLY and CDR2 FYNNEI come from the germline V gene. The length of the CDR3 is 15 residues. V lost 7 bases, J lost 6 bases, and 10 bases stayed unmatched. This CDR3 is CASTETGARSGELFF. CDR3 nucleotide sequence: TGTGCCAGCACCGAGACAGGGGCTCGGTCCGGGGAGCTGTTTTTT.

The chain is built from TRBV11-3 and TRBJ2-3; no clear D. From germline, CDR1 is SGHNT and CDR2 YENEEA. CDR3 length: 14 amino acids. V gave up 5 bases and J gave up 4 bases, with 13 bases separating them. The CDR3 coding sequence is TGTGCCAGCAGCCTAGGTTTAGTCCCAGATACGCAGTATTTT. Residues: CASSLGLVPDTQYF.

The J gene is TRBJ1-5, the V gene TRBV28; TRBD1 is a possible D gene (6 bases). Trimming took 4 bases from V and 2 from J, leaving 18 bases between them. The CDR3 is 17 residues long. Germline CDR1 and CDR2: MDHEN and SYDVKM. This chain's CDR3 is CASSSPSRGWGNQPQHF. The CDR3 region has the DNA TGTGCCAGCAGTTCCCCATCGAGGGGGTGGGGCAATCAGCCCCAGCATTTT.

This chain uses TRBV19 with TRBJ2-2; 10 nucleotides agree with TRBD2. The CDR3 sequence is 15 residues long. Per the germline V gene, CDR1 is LNHDA and CDR2 is SQIVND (reference sequence). J lost 8 bases, V lost 6 bases, and 9 bases had no gene match. CDR3 in amino acids: CASRLLAGVAGELFF. The CDR3 region has the DNA TGTGCCAGTAGGTTGCTAGCGGGAGTTGCTGGGGAGCTGTTTTTT.

CDR3: CASSLRRRSDINTGELFF. The CDR3 DNA sequence: TGCGCCAGCAGCTTGCGGAGGCGCAGCGACATTAACACCGGGGAGCTGTTTTTT. V usage is TRBV5-1 and J usage is TRBJ2-2; perhaps TRBD2 as D (5 bases). CDR3 length equals 18 residues. The germline V gene encodes CDR1 SGHRS and CDR2 YFSETQ. The germline V and J ends were trimmed by 1 base and 2 bases, with 18 bases remaining between them. Drawing the rest from reference TRBV5-1 and TRBJ2-2, the complete variable domain is KAGVTQTPRYLIKTRGQQVTLSCSPISGHRSVSWYQQTPGQGLQFLFEYFSETQRNKGNFPGRFSGRQFSNSRSEMNVSTLELGDSALYLCASSLRRRSDINTGELFFGEGSRLTVL.

The chain combines TRBV7-6 with TRBJ2-7, with 9 positions matching TRBD1. The CDR3 is 15 amino acids. Germline loops: CDR1 SGHVS, CDR2 FNYEAQ. With 5 bases clipped from V and 3 bases from J, the junction kept 8 bases outside the gene matches. The CDR3 coding sequence is TGTGCCAGCAGCCAAACGGACAGGGGCCACTACGAGCAGTACTTC. Encoded protein: CASSQTDRGHYEQYF.

The rearrangement uses TRBV9 and TRBJ2-1; 10 nucleotides line up with TRBD2. The CDR3 has 14 amino acids. The V gene's germline CDR1 is SGDLS and CDR2 YYNGEE. With V trimmed by 5 bases and J by 6 bases, 5 bases remained unmatched. This CDR3 reads CASREGLAFNEQFF. The DNA for the CDR3 is TGTGCCAGCAGGGAGGGACTAGCGTTCAATGAGCAGTTCTTC.

The chain carries TRBV30 and TRBJ1-2; tentatively, D is TRBD1 (6 bases). V lost 2 bases to trimming and J lost 4 bases, with 8 bases between them. The germline V gene encodes CDR1 GTSNPN and CDR2 SVGIG (reference sequence). The length of the CDR3 is 12 residues. CDR3 protein: CAWSWGAYGYTF. The CDR3 DNA reads as TGTGCCTGGAGTTGGGGGGCCTATGGCTACACCTTC.

V gene TRBV7-9 combines with J gene TRBJ2-1, with 14 bases fitting TRBD2. The length of the CDR3 is 17 residues. V was pared by 6 bases and J by 7 bases, with 11 bases of the junction left unmatched. Germline V gene data show CDR1 as SEHNR and CDR2 as FQNEAQ (reference sequence). CDR3: CASRPPGLAGVNNEQFF. CDR3 DNA sequence: TGTGCCAGCAGGCCTCCGGGACTAGCGGGAGTTAATAATGAGCAGTTCTTC.